The entry that follows covers one T cell receptor (beta chain) sequence. This entry belongs to a study of control samples from healthy donors and cancer patients. TCRdb's table, derived via immunoSEQ multiplex PCR, lists solely in-frame clones and lacks some. This sample has 150,000 to 200,000 clones, with around 87% found just once. This sequence was found in a woman in her 50s in good health. Sequencing was carried out using blood.

CDR3 coding DNA: TGTGCCACCAGCAGAGCCCTTCGACAAGCGAGCAATCAGCCCCAGCATTTT. Its protein product is CATSRALRQASNQPQHF. V is TRBV15 and J is TRBJ1-5; D not certain. CDR1 and CDR2 from the germline V gene are LNHNV and YYDKDF (reference sequence). With 1 base removed from V and 1 base from J, the gap between germline ends came to 14 bases. The length of the CDR3 is 17 residues. The full variable domain, completed using reference TRBV15 and TRBJ1-5, is DAMVIQNPRYQVTQFGKPVTLSCSQTLNHNVMYWYQQKSSQAPKLLFHYYDKDFNNEADTPDNFQSRRPNTSFCFLDIRSPGLGDTAMYLCATSRALRQASNQPQHFGDGTRLSIL.